Listed here is a single T cell receptor (beta chain). The record originates from a study of blood T cell repertoires in COVID-19. TCRdb keeps only in-frame clones here, not all; method: immunoSEQ multiplex PCR. Of roughly 310,000 clones in the sample, approximately 90% are singletons; the top ten hold 4%. In germline, CDR1 is SGHNT, CDR2 YENEEA. The CDR3 length is 17 residues. Trimming pared 0 bases from V and 2 bases from J, leaving 17 bases between. The chain employs TRBV11-3 and TRBJ2-7, with D hard to call. Sequenced material: peripheral blood. This receptor was obtained from a woman in her forties or fifties with active or convalescent COVID-19. The CDR3 loop is CASSLEAGFDLTYEQYF. The CDR3 DNA follows: TGTGCCAGCAGCTTAGAGGCTGGCTTCGACTTGACCTACGAGCAGTACTTC.